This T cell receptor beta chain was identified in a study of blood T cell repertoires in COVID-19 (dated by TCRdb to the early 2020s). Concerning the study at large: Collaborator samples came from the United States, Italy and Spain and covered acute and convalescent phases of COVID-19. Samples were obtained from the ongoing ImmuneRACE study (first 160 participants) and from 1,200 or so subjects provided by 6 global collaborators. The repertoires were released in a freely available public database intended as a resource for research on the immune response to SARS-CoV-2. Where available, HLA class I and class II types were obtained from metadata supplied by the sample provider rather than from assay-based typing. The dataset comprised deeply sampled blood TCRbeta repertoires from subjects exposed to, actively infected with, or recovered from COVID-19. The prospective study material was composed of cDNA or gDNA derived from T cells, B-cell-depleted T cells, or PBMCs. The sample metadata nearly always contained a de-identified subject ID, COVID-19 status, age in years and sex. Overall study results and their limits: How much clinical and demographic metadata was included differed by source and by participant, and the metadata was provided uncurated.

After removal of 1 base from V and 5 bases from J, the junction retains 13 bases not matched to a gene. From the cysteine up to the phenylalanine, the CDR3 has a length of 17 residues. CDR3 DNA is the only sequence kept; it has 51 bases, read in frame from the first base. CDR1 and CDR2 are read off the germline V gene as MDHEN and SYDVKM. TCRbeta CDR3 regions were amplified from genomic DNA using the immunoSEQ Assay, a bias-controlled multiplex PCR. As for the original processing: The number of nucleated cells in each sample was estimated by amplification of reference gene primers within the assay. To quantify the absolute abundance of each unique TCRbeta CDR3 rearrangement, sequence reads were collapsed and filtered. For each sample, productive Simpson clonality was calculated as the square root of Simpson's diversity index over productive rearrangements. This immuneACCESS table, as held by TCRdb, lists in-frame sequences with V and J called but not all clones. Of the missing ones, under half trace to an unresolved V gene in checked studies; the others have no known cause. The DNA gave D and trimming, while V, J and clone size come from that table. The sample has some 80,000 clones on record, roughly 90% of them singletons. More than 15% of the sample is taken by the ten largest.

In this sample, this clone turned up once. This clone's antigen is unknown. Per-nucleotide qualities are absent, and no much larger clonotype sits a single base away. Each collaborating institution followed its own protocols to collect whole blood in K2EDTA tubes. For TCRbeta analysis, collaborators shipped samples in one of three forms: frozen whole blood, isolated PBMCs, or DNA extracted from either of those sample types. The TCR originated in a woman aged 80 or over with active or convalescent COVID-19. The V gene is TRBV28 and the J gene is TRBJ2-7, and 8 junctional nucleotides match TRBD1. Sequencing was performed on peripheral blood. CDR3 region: CASSLFGQGLRWDEQYF. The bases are TGTGCCAGCAGTTTATTCGGACAGGGCCTACGGTGGGACGAGCAGTACTTC. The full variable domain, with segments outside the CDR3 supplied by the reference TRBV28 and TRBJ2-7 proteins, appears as DVKVTQSSRYLVKRTGEKVFLECVQDMDHENMFWYRQDPGLGLRLIYFSYDVKMKEKGDIPEGYSVSREKKERFSLILESASTNQTSMYLCASSLFGQGLRWDEQYFGPGTRLTVT.